This is a list of T cell receptor beta chains from one sample in a study of T cell repertoires in cytomegalovirus infection. These receptors are not linked to any known antigen. TCRdb reanalysed the reads using MiXCR and keeps one entry per CDR3 protein. The sample consists of 57,000 or so distinct CDR3 sequences, around 30% of them appearing once. The specimen sequenced was PBMCs, sequenced either directly or after in vitro stimulation (not recorded which). These receptor sequences come from a human donor in good health (CMV status not recorded). Some clones in this sample may be carry-over from other donors' samples. Each CDR3 is given with its conserved first and last residue. The order of the fields is CDR3 length, D gene, V gene, clone size, J gene, CDR3 DNA, CDR3 protein. D genes are given only for firm matches. For some rows the clone size is stated as once, few or many, or as a class when expanded; others skip it.

14	NA	TRBV2	NA	TRBJ1-5	TGTGCCAGCGGAGAAAGGCAGTCCAATCAGCCCCAGCATTTT	CASGERQSNQPQHF
15	TRBD2	TRBV7-9	few	TRBJ2-5	TGTGCCAGCAGCCGGACTAGCGGGGGACTAGAGACCCAGTACTTC	CASSRTSGGLETQYF
11	NA	TRBV20-1	NA	TRBJ2-7	TGCAGTGCTCAGGCGGGATACGAGCAGTACTTC	CSAQAGYEQYF
10	NA	TRBV29-1	NA	TRBJ2-7	TGCAGCGCCCCAATACACGAGCAGTACTTC	CSAPIHEQYF
13	NA	TRBV12-3/TRBV12-4	many	TRBJ2-7	TGTGCCAGCCAGAAGGGGACATCCTACGAGCAGTACTTC	CASQKGTSYEQYF
17	TRBD1	TRBV6-5	few	TRBJ2-1	TGTGCCAGCAGTTCCGGGACAGGGTTCCCAATCGCCAATGAGCAGTTCTTC	CASSSGTGFPIANEQFF
14	NA	TRBV5-1	NA	TRBJ2-7	TGCGCCAGCAGCTTGGTCCCTAATATCTACGAGCAGTACTTC	CASSLVPNIYEQYF
13	NA	TRBV2	few	TRBJ1-1	TGTGCCAGCAGTGAAGGAATAGGGACTGAAGCTTTCTTT	CASSEGIGTEAFF
13	TRBD2	TRBV7-2	many	TRBJ2-7	TGTGCCAGCAGCCGTAGCGGGCACTACGAGCAGTACTTC	CASSRSGHYEQYF
11	NA	TRBV7-8	NA	TRBJ1-2	TGTGCCAGCGGCGGTAACTATGGCTACACCTTC	CASGGNYGYTF
15	NA	TRBV20-1	NA	TRBJ2-1	TGCAGTGCTAGAGCCGCGGGCGGGGGCAGGGATGAGCAGTTCTTC	CSARAAGGGRDEQFF
15	NA	TRBV5-5	NA	TRBJ2-5	TGTGCCAGCAGCTTGGGCCCCACAGGGCTGGAGACCCAGTACTTC	CASSLGPTGLETQYF
12	NA	TRBV6-6	NA	TRBJ2-7	TGTGCCAGCAGCGACAGCTCCTACGAGCAGTACTTC	CASSDSSYEQYF
12	NA	TRBV7-2	NA	TRBJ2-7	TGTGCCAGCAGCTTACGACCGGGCGAGCAGTACTTC	CASSLRPGEQYF
18	NA	TRBV7-8	NA	TRBJ1-6	TGTGCCAGCAGCTTAGCGAGAGGAGGGGCGACCTATAATTCACCCCTCCACTTT	CASSLARGGATYNSPLHF
13	TRBD1	TRBV10-3	NA	TRBJ1-1	TGTGCCATCAGTGATTCGCGGGACAGTGAAGCTTTCTTT	CAISDSRDSEAFF
14	TRBD1	TRBV12-3/TRBV12-4	few	TRBJ2-5	TGTGCCAGCAGTTTTGCCAGGGGGCGTGAGACCCAGTACTTC	CASSFARGRETQYF
16	NA	TRBV20-1	few	TRBJ2-1	TGCAGTGCGATGCCCCCTCGCGGGACCTCCTACAATGAGCAGTTCTTC	CSAMPPRGTSYNEQFF
14	NA	TRBV18	once	TRBJ2-2	TGTGCCAGCTCAAAAACAGAGAACACCGGGGAGCTGTTTTTT	CASSKTENTGELFF
14	NA	TRBV9	NA	TRBJ1-5	TGTGCCAGCAGCGTAGCAGGGGAGGATCAGCCCCAGCATTTT	CASSVAGEDQPQHF
15	NA	TRBV6-5	NA	TRBJ1-5	TGTGCCAGCCGGAGGGGAATTATACCCAATCAGCCCCAGCATTTT	CASRRGIIPNQPQHF
13	NA	TRBV12-3/TRBV12-4	NA	TRBJ1-5	TGTGCCAGCAGTTTTCGGCGCGATCAGCCCCAGGATTTT	CASSFRRDQPQDF
13	NA	TRBV30	many	TRBJ2-7	TGTGCCGGAGCTAGCAGGAGCTCCTACGAGCAGTACTTC	CAGASRSSYEQYF
16	NA	TRBV6-2/TRBV6-3	few	TRBJ1-2	TGTGCCAGCAGTCTTCTTCAGGGGAGCCGGAACTATGGCTACACCTTC	CASSLLQGSRNYGYTF
16	TRBD2	TRBV5-6	few	TRBJ2-1	TGTGCCAGCAGCCTCCGACTAGCGGGAGGATTGGATGAGCAGTTCTTC	CASSLRLAGGLDEQFF
14	NA	TRBV7-9	NA	TRBJ2-2	TGTGCCAGCAGCTTAGTAGGCGCCCCCGGGGAGCTGTTTTTT	CASSLVGAPGELFF
16	NA	TRBV7-8	NA	TRBJ2-1	TGTGCCAGCAGGAAGGGCGGGAACCCCTCCTACAATGAGCAGTTCTTC	CASRKGGNPSYNEQFF
16	TRBD2	TRBV20-1	few	TRBJ2-1	TGCAGTGCTAGATCTCCGGCTAGCGGCACCTACAATGAGCAGTTCTTC	CSARSPASGTYNEQFF
13	NA	TRBV5-1	NA	TRBJ2-7	TGCGCCAGCAGCTTGGGTGAAGTGAGCGAGCAGTACTTC	CASSLGEVSEQYF
14	TRBD1	TRBV19	NA	TRBJ2-7	TGTGCCAGTAGTCCAGGACAGGAGGCCTACGAGCAGTACTTC	CASSPGQEAYEQYF
12	NA	TRBV6-6	few	TRBJ1-5	TGTGCCAGCAGTTACGGGAATCAGCCCCAGCATTTT	CASSYGNQPQHF
15	TRBD1	TRBV2	NA	TRBJ2-1	TGTGCCAGCAGCCGGTCACAGGGGGCGTTCAATGAGCAGTTCTTC	CASSRSQGAFNEQFF
13	NA	TRBV3-1	NA	TRBJ2-3	TGTGCCAGCGGCCAGAGTCTTTCAGATACGCAGTATTTT	CASGQSLSDTQYF
14	NA	TRBV7-9	NA	TRBJ1-1	TGTGCCAGCAGCTTAGAACAGGGTGATACTGAAGCTTTCTTT	CASSLEQGDTEAFF
15	NA	TRBV12-3/TRBV12-4	NA	TRBJ1-5	TGTGCCAGCAGCTCACGGACAAGTAGCAATCAGCCCCAGCATTTT	CASSSRTSSNQPQHF
15	NA	TRBV11-1	NA	TRBJ1-1	TGTGCCAGCAGATCGCCTCCCACGGAGAACACTGAAGCTTTCTTT	CASRSPPTENTEAFF
14	TRBD1	TRBV19	few	TRBJ2-3	TGTGCCAGTAGCCCGACAGGGGGCATGGATACGCAGTATTTT	CASSPTGGMDTQYF
14	TRBD2	TRBV20-1	NA	TRBJ2-3	TGCAGTGCTACCCTAGCGGGGGGGCCAGATACGCAGTATTTT	CSATLAGGPDTQYF
13	NA	TRBV2	once	TRBJ2-4	TGTGCCAGCAGTGATAATGGGCCAAACATTCAGTACTTC	CASSDNGPNIQYF
14	NA	TRBV11-2	NA	TRBJ2-7	TGTGCCAGCAGCTTAGCGCCGATTGTGGGCGAGCAGTACTTC	CASSLAPIVGEQYF
18	NA	TRBV7-2	NA	TRBJ2-3	TGTGCCAGCAGCTCCTTCATTAGGGGCTTAGCTAGCACAGATACGCAGTATTTT	CASSSFIRGLASTDTQYF
13	NA	TRBV7-2	NA	TRBJ1-1	TGTGCCAGCAGCTTAGAGGCAGGGGTTGAAGCTTTCTTT	CASSLEAGVEAFF
13	NA	TRBV20-1	NA	TRBJ1-6	TGCAGTGCTTCAGGGGATAATAATTCACCCCTCCACTTT	CSASGDNNSPLHF
21	NA	TRBV4-3	NA	TRBJ2-6	TGCGCCAGCAGCCATAGGCTCGAACCGGGCCCTAGGCGCTCTGGGGCCAACGTCCTGACTTTC	CASSHRLEPGPRRSGANVLTF
12	NA	TRBV7-9	NA	TRBJ1-1	TGTGCCACTCAGGTGGGGGCACCTGAAGCTTTCTTT	CATQVGAPEAFF
16	NA	TRBV5-4	few	TRBJ2-1	TGTGCCAGCAGCCCGGCGGGCGCGAAGTCCTACAATGAGCAGTTCTTC	CASSPAGAKSYNEQFF
16	TRBD2	TRBV4-3	NA	TRBJ2-7	TGCGCCAGCAGCCAAGATCGACTAGCGGGAACCTACGAGCAGTACTTC	CASSQDRLAGTYEQYF
13	NA	TRBV19	NA	TRBJ1-1	TGTGCCAGTAGTGTGTGGGGGAACACTGAAGCTTTCTTT	CASSVWGNTEAFF
13	NA	TRBV6-7	NA	TRBJ2-7	TGTGCCAGCAGTTACCCCAGGGTCCACGAGCAGTACTTC	CASSYPRVHEQYF
14	TRBD2	TRBV28	NA	TRBJ2-7	TGTGCTAGCAGTGGGGGGGGATCCGTCTACGAGCAGTACTTC	CASSGGGSVYEQYF
14	NA	TRBV7-2	NA	TRBJ2-1	TGTGCCAGCAGCCATACGGGACCGGCGGGGGAGCAGTTCTTC	CASSHTGPAGEQFF
16	NA	TRBV4-2	NA	TRBJ2-7	TGTGCCAGCAGCCAAGTTGAGACAGCGAGCTCCTACGAGCAGTACTTC	CASSQVETASSYEQYF
15	TRBD2	TRBV7-9	many	TRBJ2-3	TGTGCCAGCAGAGGGTTAGCGGGAGAACAGAATACGCAGTATTTT	CASRGLAGEQNTQYF
13	NA	TRBV10-3	NA	TRBJ2-1	TGTGCCATCAAGGGGCTAGCCGGCAATGAGCAGTTCTTC	CAIKGLAGNEQFF
12	NA	TRBV29-1	NA	TRBJ2-1	TGCAGCGTTGAATCTGGGGTGGGTGAGCAGTTCTTC	CSVESGVGEQFF
16	NA	TRBV15	NA	TRBJ1-2	TGTGCCACCAGCAGGGACTTAACAAAGGTCTGGCTTGGCTACACCTTC	CATSRDLTKVWLGYTF
13	NA	TRBV5-4	NA	TRBJ1-2	TGTGCCAGCAGCTTGGGGGGGATCTATGGCTACACCTTC	CASSLGGIYGYTF